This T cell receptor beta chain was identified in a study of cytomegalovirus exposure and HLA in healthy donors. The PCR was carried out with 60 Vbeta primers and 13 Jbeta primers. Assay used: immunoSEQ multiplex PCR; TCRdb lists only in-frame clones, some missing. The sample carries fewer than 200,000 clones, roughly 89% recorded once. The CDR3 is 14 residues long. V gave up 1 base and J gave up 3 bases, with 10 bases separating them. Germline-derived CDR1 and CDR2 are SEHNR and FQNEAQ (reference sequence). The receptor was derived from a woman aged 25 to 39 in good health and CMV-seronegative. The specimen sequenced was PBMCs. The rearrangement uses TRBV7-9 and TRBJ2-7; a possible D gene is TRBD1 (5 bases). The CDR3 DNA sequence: TGTGCCAGCAGCTTAGAGCAGGGCAGCTACGAGCAGTACTTC. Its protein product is CASSLEQGSYEQYF. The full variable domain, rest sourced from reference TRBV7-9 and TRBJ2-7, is DTGVSQNPRHKITKRGQNVTFRCDPISEHNRLYWYRQTLGQGPEFLTYFQNEAQLEKSRLLSDRFSAERPKGSFSTLEIQRTEQGDSAMYLCASSLEQGSYEQYFGPGTRLTVT.